One T cell receptor beta chain is described in this entry. Its matching antigen is unknown. Other DNA sequences in this specimen translate into the identical CDR3. CD8 cells classed as naive were CD45RO-negative and positively selected for CCR7, excluding terminally differentiated effector memory CD45RA+ cells. Germline CDR1 and CDR2: MDHEN and SYDVKM. Trimming left V 3 bases short and J 3 bases short, with 8 bases between. This CDR3 spans 13 amino acids. Deep level was the assay's run setting. Here immunoSEQ multiplex PCR was the method, and the copy in TCRdb shows in-frame clones only, minus some. This table has some 2 million clones, around 96% appearing once. The data derive from a study of shared clonotypes between healthy human individuals. General study results and limits: Rarefaction curves obtained for sorted subsets showed sequencing incomplete despite large depth. Clonotypes shared by all four donors outscored non-shared clonotypes in generation probability.

The sequencing input was naive CD8+ T cells sorted from blood. The TCR was taken from a man younger than 30 in good health. The rearrangement links TRBV28 to TRBJ1-1, with a possible D match to TRBD1 (5 bases). The CDR3 nucleotides read TGTGCCAGCAGTTTGACGGGGGACACTGAAGCTTTCTTT. It encodes CASSLTGDTEAFF.